These 20 T cell receptor gamma chains came from one sample sequenced in a study of Vδ1+ human thymocytes. Overall study results and limits: Highly polyclonal TRG and TRD repertoires with Gaussian CDR3 length distributions appeared in thymus.

Sequences come from RNA converted to cDNA by reverse transcription. The CDR3 regions were amplified by multiplex PCR from V-gene primers to a constant-region primer. TCRdb redid clone calling on the multiplex PCR reads using CATT. The sample shows 25,000 to 35,000 gamma-chain clones, around 18% of them seen only once. Antigens for these TCRs are unknown. The sequenced sample was Vdelta1+ gamma-delta thymocytes from the thymus. The subset: FACS-sorted CD3+ TCRalphabeta- TCRVdelta1+ TCRVdelta2- thymocytes. The receptors stem from a boy younger than two who had congenital heart surgery.

This clone occurred a few times. This chain uses TRGV8 with TRGJ1 or TRGJ2. Looked up from germline, CDR1 is VENAVY and CDR2 is YDSYNSRV. This CDR3 has 9 amino acids. J was trimmed by 6 bases and V by 7 bases; bases with no gene match: 0. DNA for the CDR3: TGTGCCACCTGTTATAAGAAACTCTTT. This encodes CATCYKKLF.

Remarks on this clone: Other DNA sequences in this sample translate to the same CDR3. The rearrangement links TRGV3 to TRGJ1 or TRGJ2. V lost 6 bases and J lost 7; bases outside the gene matches: 6. The V gene's germline CDR1 is VTNTFY and CDR2 YDVSTARD (reference sequence). This CDR3 is built from 11 residues. CDR3 loop: CATWSRYKKLF. Written as DNA, the CDR3 is TGTGCCACCTGGAGCCGGTATAAGAAACTCTTT.

This clone turned up a few times. Additional DNA sequences in this sample encode the identical CDR3. The chain couples TRGV9 to TRGJ1 or TRGJ2. The CDR3 length is 11 residues. Trimming cost V 0 bases and J 11 bases; bases outside gene matches: 4. Looked up from germline, CDR1 is GITISATS and CDR2 is ISYDGTV (reference sequence). The CDR3 DNA is TGTGCCTTGTGGGAGGTGAACGAGAAACTCTTT. This translates into CALWEVNEKLF.

In regard to this clone: Sequence at one end of the junction differs from germline and may be a read error. The same CDR3 can be traced to other DNA sequences in this sample. The chain joins TRGV4 to TRGJ1 or TRGJ2. The CDR3 is 14 residues long. Germline CDR1 is EGSTGY and CDR2 is YDSYTSSV. For the CDR3, the DNA is TGTGCCACCTGGGATGGGCCTGGGTATTATAAGAAGCTCTTT. Translated: CATWDGPGYYKKLF.

The V gene is TRGV5, the J gene TRGJ1 or TRGJ2. Trimming at V came to 3 bases and at J to 4 bases, leaving 6 bases not matched to a gene. This CDR3 has 13 amino acids. Germline-derived CDR1 and CDR2 are VINAFY and YDVSNSKD. The chain's CDR3 is CATWDPPYYKKLF. In DNA form, the CDR3 reads TGTGCCACCTGGGACCCCCCGTATTATAAGAAACTCTTT.

The V call is TRGV4, the J call TRGJ1 or TRGJ2. In germline, CDR1 is EGSTGY, CDR2 YDSYTSSV. CDR3 length: 15 amino acids. With V trimmed by 3 bases and J by 1 base, 9 bases remained unmatched. CDR3 in amino acids: CATWDSERNYYKKLF. CDR3 in DNA: TGTGCCACCTGGGATTCGGAGAGAAATTATTATAAGAAACTCTTT.

This clone showed up just a few times. This chain joins TRGV5 and TRGJP1. Losses at the gene ends were 4 bases for V and 8 bases for J; bases not matched to a gene: 4. This CDR3 has 12 amino acids. Germline V gene sequence: CDR1 VINAFY, CDR2 YDVSNSKD. The CDR3 DNA reads as TGTGCCACCTGGGATCCCGGTTGGTTCAAGATATTT. Its translation: CATWDPGWFKIF.

This clone was found a few times. The V gene is TRGV9, the J gene TRGJ1 or TRGJ2. With 0 bases clipped from V and 11 bases from J, the junction kept 10 bases outside the gene matches. This CDR3 comprises 13 residues. Germline lookup yields CDR1 GITISATS and CDR2 ISYDGTV (reference sequence). CDR3 protein: CALWEVLGVEKLF. The DNA for the CDR3 is TGTGCCTTGTGGGAGGTGCTCGGGGTGGAGAAACTCTTT.

In regard to this clone: Different DNA sequences within this sample yield the same CDR3. This chain connects TRGV9 to TRGJ1 or TRGJ2. With 3 bases clipped from V and 9 bases from J, the junction kept 2 bases outside the gene matches. CDR1 GITISATS and CDR2 ISYDGTV come from the germline V gene (reference sequence). CDR3 size: 10 residues. The CDR3 DNA follows: TGTGCCTTGTGGGAGCTTAAGAAACTCTTT. Translation gives CALWELKKLF.

The V gene is TRGV9, the J gene TRGJP. This CDR3 is built from 18 residues. Germline trimming cut 2 bases from V and 13 bases from J; bases unmatched to any gene: 17. Germline V gene lookup returns CDR1 GITISATS and CDR2 ISYDGTV (reference sequence). Here the CDR3 DNA reads TGTGCCTTGTGGGAGGCCTCATGGTTACTGTTTGGCAAAAAAATCAAGGTATTT. It translates to CALWEASWLLFGKKIKVF.

This clone has only a few counts. V usage is TRGV2 and J usage is TRGJ1 or TRGJ2. The V and J ends lost 4 bases and 12 bases, in that order; junction bases with no gene match: 3. The CDR3 runs 9 residues. CDR1 is EGSNGY and CDR2 is YDSYNSKV in the germline V gene. The DNA for the CDR3 is TGTGCCACCTGGGAACTGAAACTCTTT. Amino acid sequence: CATWELKLF.

This clone has more than one count but fewer than ten. The rearrangement links TRGV9 to TRGJP1. Germline V gene lookup returns CDR1 GITISATS and CDR2 ISYDGTV (reference sequence). V lost 6 bases, J lost 4 bases, and 2 bases stayed unmatched. CDR3 length: 12 amino acids. DNA for the CDR3: TGTGCCTTGTGGATCACTGGTTGGTTCAAGATATTT. It encodes CALWITGWFKIF.

The table lists this clone with a few counts. V and J are TRGV9 and TRGJ1 or TRGJ2. V was pared by 1 base and J by 6 bases, with 9 bases of the junction left unmatched. CDR1 and CDR2 from the germline V gene are GITISATS and ISYDGTV (reference sequence). The CDR3 is 14 amino acids. CDR3 residues: CALWEVPGGYKKLF. CDR3 nucleotide sequence: TGTGCCTTGTGGGAGGTACCGGGAGGTTATAAGAAACTCTTT.

This chain links TRGV3 with TRGJ1 or TRGJ2. Trimming took 4 bases from V and 4 from J; bases not matched to a gene: 4. The CDR3 has 12 amino acids. Germline values: CDR1 VTNTFY, CDR2 YDVSTARD (reference sequence). Here the CDR3 reads CATWEGYYKKLF. The CDR3 nucleotides read TGTGCCACCTGGGAAGGGTATTATAAGAAACTCTTT.

The chain couples TRGV2 to TRGJP2. The CDR3 totals 16 residues. CDR1 EGSNGY and CDR2 YDSYNSKV come from the germline V gene. Germline trimming cut 0 bases from V and 3 bases from J; bases unmatched to any gene: 7. The CDR3 DNA is TGTGCCACCTGGGACGGGCGGGGTGGTAGTGATTGGATCAAGACGTTT. Translation: CATWDGRGGSDWIKTF.

About this clone itself: In the same sample, other DNA sequences code for this CDR3. This sequence joins TRGV9 and TRGJP. The CDR3 has 15 amino acids. The V segment lost 12 bases and the J segment 12 bases; nucleotides outside the gene matches: 17. CDR1 and CDR2 (germline): GITISATS, ISYDGTV (reference sequence). CDR3 DNA: TGTGCCCTGTTTCCGAGTGTTCGGGGCAAAAAAATCAAGGTATTT. Encoded protein: CALFPSVRGKKIKVF.

By sample share, this clone is medium-sized. The sample carries other DNA sequences with the same CDR3. This rearrangement joins TRGV2 to TRGJP2. CDR3 length equals 15 residues. After removal of 0 bases from V and 2 bases from J, the junction contained 3 bases not matched to a gene. Germline CDR1 EGSNGY, CDR2 YDSYNSKV. This chain's CDR3 is CATWDGPSSDWIKTF. CDR3 bases: TGTGCCACCTGGGACGGGCCGAGTAGTGATTGGATCAAGACGTTT.

Notes on this clone: Sequence at one end of the junction differs from germline and may be a read error. The V and J genes are TRGV9 and TRGJ1 or TRGJ2. Germline-derived CDR1 and CDR2 are GITISATS and ISYDGTV (reference sequence). The CDR3 is 13 amino acids. CDR3 protein: CALWEPPNNKKLF. CDR3 in DNA: TGCGCCTTGTGGGAGCCACCGAACAATAAGAAACTCTTT.

This chain links TRGV5 with TRGJP2. V shed 0 bases, J shed 5 bases, and the junction held 6 bases outside the gene matches. This CDR3 comprises 15 residues. The germline V gene encodes CDR1 VINAFY and CDR2 YDVSNSKD. CDR3 sequence reads: CATWDRPRSDWIKTF. The CDR3 DNA sequence: TGTGCCACCTGGGACAGGCCTCGGAGTGATTGGATCAAGACGTTT.

The rearrangement joins TRGV4 to TRGJ1 or TRGJ2. The length of the CDR3 is 14 residues. Germline assignment: CDR1 EGSTGY and CDR2 YDSYTSSV. Trimming removed 0 bases from V and 4 bases from J; junction bases left unmatched: 6. DNA for the CDR3: TGTGCCACCTGGGATGGGCCTTGGTATTATAAGAAACTCTTT. Translating gives CATWDGPWYYKKLF.